This T cell receptor beta chain is from a study of molecular identifiers for immune sequencing clone quantification. RNA fractions of 10%, 30% or 50% and 20,000 to 1,000,000 sorted cells were the source of naive CD8 libraries. The authors built bulk TCR libraries by previously described methods with listed TCR primers. From the PCR reads, TCRdb called clonotypes with MiXCR, one entry per CDR3 protein. The repertoire holds hundreds of thousands of distinct CDR3 sequences, with less than 30% as singletons. Germline loops: CDR1 MNHEY, CDR2 SMNVEV (reference sequence). The CDR3 runs to 13 residues. The germline V and J ends were trimmed by 5 bases and 11 bases, with 17 bases remaining between them. This clonotype was seen repeatedly, ten times or more.

The gene calls are TRBV27 and TRBJ2-3; D ambiguous. This TCR came from a human donor in good health. Some libraries in this study had Jurkat cell RNA spiked in. The sequenced sample was naive CD8+ T cells from blood, with Jurkat cell RNA spiked in. As for subset: FACS-sorted CD8+CD4-CCR7+CD45RA+ naive T cells. CDR3 loop: CASSTNTRDRQYF. In DNA form, the CDR3 reads TGTGCCAGCAGTACCAATACTCGAGACCGGCAGTATTTT.